Reported below is one TCR beta chain. Its antigen is undetermined. This specimen belongs to a study of shared clonotypes between healthy human individuals. Study at large: Each donor's CD8 memory used one plate, CD8 naive two, each CD4 subset three. Study results and caveats: Generation probabilities of non-shared clonotypes were lower (relative to those shared by all four donors).

Sequencing was performed with immunoSEQ multiplex PCR; in TCRdb, only in-frame clones are kept and a portion is missing. This table holds 2 million to 2.5 million clones, approximately 94% found once. The CDR3 consists of 16 residues. Germline assignment: CDR1 SNHLY and CDR2 FYNNEI. V was cut by 3 bases and J by 5 bases, with 17 bases left in between. The chain joins TRBV2 to TRBJ1-5, with a possible D match to TRBD1 (6 bases). This clonotype was obtained from a man between 18 and 29 years old in good health. Input material: naive CD4+ T cells sorted from blood. Subset indicated: CD45RA+ positively selected. CDR3 sequence reads: CASSDRPTGTYQPQHF. For the CDR3, the DNA is TGTGCCAGCAGTGACAGGCCGACAGGCACCTATCAGCCCCAGCATTTT.